The 29 T cell receptor beta chains presented below share a single source sample, sequenced in a study of PD-1 blockade in classical Hodgkin lymphoma. Relapse was seen in all patients after autologous stem cell transplantation, and brentuximab vedotin exposure was variable. TCRdb keeps only in-frame clones here, not all; method: immunoSEQ multiplex PCR. The data contain 20,000 to 25,000 clones, 77% of them seen just once; the ten biggest clones take up roughly 40%. Specimen: peripheral blood mononuclear cells (PBMCs), collected before the second cycle of nivolumab. These receptors originate from a human donor with classical Hodgkin lymphoma.

The chain has TRBV30 and TRBJ1-3; no clear D. This CDR3 has 13 amino acids. The V end lost 2 bases, the J end lost 4 bases, and 9 bases lay between the germline ends. Germline assignment: CDR1 GTSNPN and CDR2 SVGIG (reference sequence). CDR3 bases: TGTGCCTGGAGTTACATTGGAGGAAACACCATATATTTT. Its translation is CAWSYIGGNTIYF. Using reference TRBV30 and TRBJ1-3 for the parts outside the CDR3, the full variable domain is SQTIHQWPATLVQPVGSPLSLECTVEGTSNPNLYWYRQAAGRGLQLLFYSVGIGQISSEVPQNLSASRPQDRQFILSSKKLLLSDSGFYLCAWSYIGGNTIYFGEGSWLTVV.

Only one count was recorded for this clone. This rearrangement joins TRBV7-2 to TRBJ2-7, with 8 bases aligning to TRBD2. Germline V CDR1 and CDR2: SGHTA, FQGNSA. This CDR3 has 17 amino acids. V shed 0 bases, J shed 0 bases, and the junction held 7 bases outside the gene matches. This CDR3 reads CASSLALLADVSYEQYF. In DNA form, the CDR3 reads TGTGCCAGCAGCTTAGCGCTACTAGCGGACGTCTCCTACGAGCAGTACTTC.

The chain joins TRBV7-9 to TRBJ2-3; TRBD1 or TRBD2 may be the D gene (5 bases each). This CDR3 has 14 residues. Between the trimmed V and J ends, which lost 3 bases and 6 bases, there was a span of 13 bases. The germline CDR1 and CDR2 sequences are SEHNR and FQNEAQ (reference sequence). CDR3 protein: CASSLRGAADTQYF. The CDR3 coding sequence is TGTGCCAGCAGCTTGAGAGGGGCTGCGGATACGCAGTATTTT.

V usage is TRBV28 and J usage is TRBJ2-7, with a tentative D call TRBD1 (5 bases). Germline CDR1 and CDR2: MDHEN and SYDVKM. The CDR3 runs to 15 residues. The V end lost 6 bases, the J end lost 4 bases, and 19 bases lay between the germline ends. The CDR3 sequence: CASRRQRQPNYEQYF. The CDR3 bases are TGTGCCAGCAGACGTCAGCGACAGCCTAATTACGAGCAGTACTTC.

V and J are TRBV4-1 and TRBJ2-7; D is unclear. The CDR3 length is 13 residues. Germline assignment: CDR1 MGHRA and CDR2 YSYEKL. The V end lost 1 base, the J end lost 3 bases, and 7 bases lay between the germline ends. The CDR3, as DNA: TGCGCCAGCAGCCAAGGGACCTACTACGAGCAGTACTTC. This codes for CASSQGTYYEQYF.

The CDR3 DNA is TGTGCCAGCAGTTACCCAAAGGGACAGGGGAACGAGCAGTACTTC. As protein: CASSYPKGQGNEQYF. The rearrangement joins TRBV6-6 to TRBJ2-7; the match to TRBD1 covers 10 bases. The germline V gene encodes CDR1 MNHNY and CDR2 SVGAGI (reference sequence). V dropped 2 bases and J dropped 5; count of bases not matched to a gene: 6. This CDR3 spans 15 amino acids.

The chain recombines TRBV2 with TRBJ1-4; 7 bases agree with TRBD1. Trimming took 6 bases from V and 2 from J; bases not matched to a gene: 24. This CDR3 comprises 21 residues. CDR1 and CDR2 from the germline V gene are SNHLY and FYNNEI. The CDR3 reads CASRPGQQVQLHRNTNEKLFF. CDR3 nucleotides: TGTGCCAGCAGACCGGGACAGCAAGTCCAATTGCATCGCAACACTAATGAAAAACTGTTTTTT.

CDR3: CASSLVVAFF. In DNA form, the CDR3 reads TGTGCCAGCAGCTTAGTCGTTGCTTTCTTT. The rearrangement uses TRBV7-9 and TRBJ1-1, with D unclear. CDR1 is SEHNR, CDR2 FQNEAQ, per germline (reference sequence). Trimming stripped 1 base from V and 11 bases from J, with 5 bases between. This CDR3 region has 10 residues.

The V call is TRBV29-1, the J call TRBJ1-2; D unresolved. The CDR3 is made up of 10 amino acids. CDR1 is SQVTM and CDR2 is ANQGSEA in the germline V gene. As DNA, the CDR3 is TGCCCCCTGCGGGCTTTGAGCTACACCTTC. Protein sequence: CPLRALSYTF.

The V call is TRBV19, the J call TRBJ1-2; D call uncertain. This CDR3 has 16 residues. CDR1 LNHDA and CDR2 SQIVND come from the germline V gene (reference sequence). The germline V and J ends were trimmed by 4 bases and 1 base, with 16 bases remaining between them. DNA of the CDR3: TGTGCCAGTAGTACCACCAGGCAATGGGGTAACTATGGCTACACCTTC. Translating gives CASSTTRQWGNYGYTF.

This clone was recorded only once. This rearrangement joins TRBV11-2 to TRBJ1-2; no reliable D call. The germline CDR1 and CDR2 sequences are SGHAT and FQNNGV. V shed 1 base and J shed 2 bases, with 8 bases lying between them. The CDR3 spans 14 residues. CDR3 region: CASSLVQPNYGYTF. CDR3 nucleotide sequence: TGTGCCAGCAGCTTAGTGCAGCCCAACTATGGCTACACCTTC.

The V gene is TRBV23-1, the J gene TRBJ2-6; D tentatively fits TRBD1 or TRBD2 (5 bases each). TRBV23-1 is classed as an ORF, of uncertain function. Between the trimmed V and J ends, which lost 4 bases and 0 bases, there was a span of 19 bases. CDR3 length equals 19 residues. CDR3 amino acids: CASSRFTGTALSGANVLTF. CDR3 DNA: TGCGCCAGCAGTCGGTTTACCGGGACGGCCCTCTCTGGGGCCAACGTCCTGACTTTC.

The chain links TRBV14 to TRBJ2-7, with 9 positions matching TRBD1. V shed 6 bases, J shed 3 bases, and the junction held 6 bases outside the gene matches. Germline V gene lookup returns CDR1 SGHDN and CDR2 FVKESK. The length of the CDR3 is 14 residues. CDR3: CASSRGTGFYEQYF. In nucleotides, the CDR3 is TGTGCCAGCAGTCGCGGGACAGGGTTCTACGAGCAGTACTTC.

The chain employs TRBV11-3 and TRBJ2-5; 8 bases are shared with TRBD2. Germline CDR1 and CDR2: SGHNT and YENEEA. Unmatched junction bases numbered 9, after V lost 5 bases and J lost 4 bases. This CDR3 contains 15 residues. This CDR3 is CASSPQRERGETQYF. CDR3 nucleotide sequence: TGTGCCAGCAGCCCCCAGCGGGAGAGGGGAGAGACCCAGTACTTC.

CDR3 loop: CASSQDSLYYGYTF. As DNA, the CDR3 is TGCGCCAGCAGCCAAGACAGTCTATACTATGGCTACACCTTC. The chain couples TRBV4-1 to TRBJ1-2; D unresolved. The CDR3 runs 14 residues. Between the trimmed V and J ends, which lost 0 bases and 3 bases, there was a span of 8 bases. From germline, CDR1 is MGHRA and CDR2 YSYEKL.

The chain uses TRBV19 and TRBJ2-2; the match to TRBD1 covers 11 bases. This CDR3 comprises 17 residues. V lost 3 bases to trimming and J lost 4 bases; unmatched junction nucleotides: 7. The germline V gene has CDR1 LNHDA and CDR2 SQIVND (reference sequence). The CDR3 DNA reads as TGTGCCAGTAGTATCCGGCTCGGGACAGGGGGCACCGGGGAGCTGTTTTTT. Residues: CASSIRLGTGGTGELFF.

The chain combines TRBV6-5 with TRBJ2-1, with unresolved D. V lost 4 bases to trimming and J lost 9 bases, with 7 bases between them. This CDR3 is 11 amino acids long. Germline CDR1 and CDR2: MNHEY and SVGAGI. DNA for the CDR3: TGTGCCAGCAGTTCAAATGGTGAGCAGTTCTTC. This translates into CASSSNGEQFF.

The chain links TRBV29-1 to TRBJ2-5; tentative D call: TRBD1 (6 bases). Trimming pared 6 bases from V and 4 bases from J, leaving 12 bases between. Germline CDR1 is SQVTM and CDR2 is ANQGSEA. The length of the CDR3 is 12 residues. CDR3 amino acids: CSVDRSAETQYF. CDR3 nucleotide sequence: TGCAGCGTCGACAGGTCCGCAGAGACCCAGTACTTC. The whole variable domain, filled in from reference TRBV29-1 and TRBJ2-5, reads SAVISQKPSRDICQRGTSLTIQCQVDSQVTMMFWYRQQPGQSLTLIATANQGSEATYESGFVIDKFPISRPNLTFSTLTVSNMSPEDSSIYLCSVDRSAETQYFGPGTRLLVL.

This clone was observed a single time. The sample carries other DNA sequences with the same CDR3. The chain joins TRBV6-6 to TRBJ2-1, with D uncertain. Deletions cut 0 bases from V and 6 bases from J, with 3 bases between. The CDR3 has 12 residues. Per the germline V gene, CDR1 is MNHNY and CDR2 is SVGAGI (reference sequence). The CDR3 protein is CASSYSGNEQFF. The CDR3 nucleotides are TGTGCCAGCAGTTACTCCGGCAATGAGCAGTTCTTC.

This clone was observed once. Here the CDR3 reads CASSRERSATNEKLFF. CDR3 coding DNA: TGTGCCAGCAGTCGAGAAAGGAGCGCAACTAATGAAAAACTGTTTTTT. This chain connects TRBV25-1 to TRBJ1-4, with no clear D. The CDR3 totals 16 residues. Looked up from germline, CDR1 is MGHDK and CDR2 is SYGVNS. V lost 5 bases and J lost 0, with 13 bases in between.

Only a few counts were recorded for this clone. The chain is built from TRBV5-1 and TRBJ1-5, with D possibly being TRBD1 (5 bases). V lost 4 bases, J lost 6 bases, and 17 bases lay in between. There are 15 residues in the CDR3. Germline values: CDR1 SGHRS, CDR2 YFSETQ. The CDR3 reads CASSPDPGGGQPQHF. CDR3 nucleotides: TGCGCCAGCAGCCCAGACCCCGGGGGTGGTCAGCCCCAGCATTTT.

V usage is TRBV29-1 and J usage is TRBJ2-3; a possible D gene is TRBD1 (5 bases). From germline, CDR1 is SQVTM and CDR2 ANQGSEA. The CDR3 is 13 amino acids. Trimming shortened V by 4 bases and J by 4 bases, and 12 bases separated the two germline ends. The CDR3 is CSVVGWGSDTQYF. In DNA, the CDR3 is TGCAGCGTTGTAGGGTGGGGCTCAGATACGCAGTATTTT.

In its sample, this clone was seen once. The chain couples TRBV6-1 to TRBJ1-1; 7 bases match TRBD1. The junction had 4 bases not matched to a gene; V was cut back by 6 bases and J by 3 bases. Germline CDR1 and CDR2: MNHNS and SASEGT. The length of the CDR3 is 13 residues. As DNA, the CDR3 is TGTGCCAGCAGGGACAGGAGGGACACTGAAGCTTTCTTT. It codes for CASRDRRDTEAFF.

The V gene is TRBV4-1, the J gene TRBJ1-2, with unresolved D. Germline-derived CDR1 and CDR2 are MGHRA and YSYEKL. The germline V and J ends were trimmed by 0 bases and 4 bases, with 12 bases remaining between them. The CDR3 length is 15 residues. CDR3: CASSQDPAVGYGYTF. The CDR3 DNA reads as TGCGCCAGCAGCCAAGATCCAGCCGTGGGCTATGGCTACACCTTC.

This sequence joins TRBV4-3 and TRBJ2-5, with 8 nucleotides matching TRBD2. There are 17 residues in the CDR3. V was clipped by 3 bases and J by 3 bases; unmatched bases: 12. CDR1 and CDR2 (germline): LGHNA, YSLEER. The CDR3 DNA reads as TGCGCCAGCAGCCAGTACCCCATAGCGGGATGGGAAGAGACCCAGTACTTC. The encoded protein is CASSQYPIAGWEETQYF.

The chain is built from TRBV23-1 and TRBJ1-1; D is unclear. TRBV23-1 is classed as an ORF, of uncertain function. V was trimmed by 10 bases and J by 4 bases, leaving 4 bases between them. This CDR3 region has 9 residues. The CDR3: CATSTEAFF. The DNA of the CDR3 is TGCGCCACGTCCACTGAAGCTTTCTTT.

This clone was seen more than once but under ten times. The V gene is TRBV27, the J gene TRBJ2-7; maybe TRBD1 (5 bases). CDR1 is MNHEY, CDR2 SMNVEV, per germline (reference sequence). The CDR3 length is 13 residues. V was clipped by 3 bases and J by 12 bases, with 18 bases between them. As DNA, the CDR3 is TGTGCCAGCAGTTTGCAGTCCCCAGGGATACGGTACTTC. It specifies CASSLQSPGIRYF.

This clone occurred once. Germline and junction disagree at one end, which may indicate a read error. The gene calls are TRBV7-2 and TRBJ2-5, with D possibly TRBD1 on 6 matching bases. In germline, CDR1 is SGHTA, CDR2 FQGNSA. This CDR3 spans 13 amino acids. This CDR3 reads CASSLEGQGTQYF. Here the CDR3 DNA reads TGTGCCAGCAGCTTAGAGGGACAAGGGACCCAGTACTTC.

The CDR3 loop reads CASLGGSGELFF. The CDR3, as DNA: TGTGCCAGTCTAGGGGGCTCCGGGGAGCTGTTTTTT. This chain connects TRBV2 to TRBJ2-2; 7 bases are a match to TRBD1. With V trimmed by 9 bases and J by 6 bases, 4 bases remained unmatched. The CDR3 totals 12 residues. The germline V gene has CDR1 SNHLY and CDR2 FYNNEI.